This T cell receptor beta chain appears in the sequencing data of a study of OX40 agonist ivuxolimab in advanced cancers. Study in general: Patients in the trial were receiving intravenous ivuxolimab every 2 weeks, at doses of 0.01 to 10 mg/kg. Hepatocellular carcinoma, melanoma, renal cell or head and neck cancer was diagnosed in the dose-escalation patients. Whole-study results and caveats: There were, on average, more expanded clones in CD8+ T cells than in CD4+.

To note about this clone: Its matching antigen is unknown.

Peripheral blood came from all dose cohorts at three timepoints. Method: immunoSEQ multiplex PCR; TCRdb's copy keeps in-frame clones and lacks some. The table includes 45,000 to 50,000 clones, approximately 89% detected once. The CDR3 runs to 14 residues. Germline values: CDR1 LNHDA, CDR2 SQIVND (reference sequence). J gave up 6 bases and V 9 bases, and 11 bases lay outside the gene matches. The sequence came from an adult with an advanced solid tumor such as melanoma, head and neck, liver or kidney cancer. This rearrangement joins TRBV19 to TRBJ2-3; 8 bases map to TRBD2. The sample consisted of CD4+ or CD8+ T cells sorted from blood, taken in a trial of the OX40 agonist ivuxolimab. CDR3 in DNA: TGTGCCAGCGCGAGGTTAGCGGGGAGGGATACGCAGTATTTT. Its protein product is CASARLAGRDTQYF.